This T cell receptor beta chain emerged from a study of T cells and Merkel cell carcinoma outcomes (dated by TCRdb to 2020 to 2022). At the level of the whole study: The study looked at whether the tumor T-cell repertoire and T-cell density could predict clinical outcome in patients with Merkel cell carcinoma. Here is what the overall study found, with its caveats: Clinical outcomes in Merkel cell carcinoma patients were reported to be predicted by T-cell repertoire features combined with T-cell density.

Samples were obtained from patients with Merkel cell carcinoma. Libraries came from the immunoSEQ multiplex PCR assay. Entries here come from immuneACCESS through TCRdb and include only in-frame sequences with V and J called. Some clones fail to appear in such tables; in the studies checked, an unresolved V gene covers under half of the shortfall, and the cause of the remainder is unknown. For this sample the table gives some 15,000 clones, of which roughly 76% were detected only once. The ten largest clones take up approximately 10% of the sample. With regard to this clone: The antigen this receptor binds is unknown. The record has no base qualities; no much larger clone is one base away.

The CDR3 numbers 13 residues from cysteine through phenylalanine. The DNA shown is the 39-base CDR3, in frame from base 1. The junction shows trimming of 8 bases on V and 1 base on J, plus 14 bases between the germline ends. The CDR1 and CDR2 encoded by the germline V gene (reference sequence) are GTSNPN and SVGIG. Recombination connected TRBV30 to TRBJ1-1; the D segment could be TRBD1, given 5 matching bases. The source is a human donor with Merkel cell carcinoma. The sequenced sample consisted of tumor tissue from Merkel cell carcinoma. The CDR3 corresponds to CARQTASNTEAFF. The DNA sequence is TGTGCCAGACAGACAGCTTCGAACACTGAAGCTTTCTTT. When the CDR3 is completed using the reference TRBV30 and TRBJ1-1 genes on either side, the full variable domain is SQTIHQWPATLVQPVGSPLSLECTVEGTSNPNLYWYRQAAGRGLQLLFYSVGIGQISSEVPQNLSASRPQDRQFILSSKKLLLSDSGFYLCARQTASNTEAFFGQGTRLTVV.